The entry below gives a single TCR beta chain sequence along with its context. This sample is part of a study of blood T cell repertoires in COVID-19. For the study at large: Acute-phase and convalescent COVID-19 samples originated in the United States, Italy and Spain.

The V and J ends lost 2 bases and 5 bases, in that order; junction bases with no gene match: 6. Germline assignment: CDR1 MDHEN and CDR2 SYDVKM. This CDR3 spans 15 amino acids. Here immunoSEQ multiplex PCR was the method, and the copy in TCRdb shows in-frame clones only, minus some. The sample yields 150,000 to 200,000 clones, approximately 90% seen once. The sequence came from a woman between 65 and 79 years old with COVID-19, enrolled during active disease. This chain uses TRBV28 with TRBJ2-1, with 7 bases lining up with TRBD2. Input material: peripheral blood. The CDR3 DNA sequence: TGTGCCAGCAGTTTAGCTAGCGGCCCCCACAATGAGCAGTTCTTC. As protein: CASSLASGPHNEQFF.